A selection of T cell receptor beta chains follows, all from one sample in a study of blood T cell repertoires in COVID-19. Clones were sequenced by immunoSEQ multiplex PCR, and TCRdb holds only the in-frame ones, with some missing. The sample lists around 190,000 clones; roughly 86% were seen once. Specimen: PBMCs or T cells enriched from blood (not recorded which). These receptors all stem from a woman between 40 and 50 years old in a cohort exposed to, infected with or recovered from COVID-19 (not recorded which). The CDR3 runs from the conserved cysteine through the conserved F or W. The D gene is left open where the match is weak.

>TRBJ1-4|TRBV18|.
CASSGGGEKLFF
TGTGCCAGCTCAGGGGGCGGTGAAAAACTGTTTTTT
>TRBJ2-2|TRBV19|.
CASRPGADLNTGELFF
TGTGCCAGTAGGCCAGGGGCCGACCTGAACACCGGGGAGCTGTTTTTT
>TRBJ2-1|TRBV2|TRBD2
CASTGTSSEQFF
TGTGCCAGCACAGGGACTAGCTCTGAGCAGTTCTTC
>TRBJ2-5|TRBV11-3|TRBD2
CASSLDGTSETQYF
TGTGCCAGCAGCTTAGACGGGACTAGCGAGACCCAGTACTTC
>TRBJ1-1|TRBV4-1|.
CASSQDGRVVTEAFF
TGCGCCAGCAGCCAAGATGGCAGGGTCGTAACTGAAGCTTTCTTT
>TRBJ1-2|TRBV11-2|.
CASSLVGLPNNYGYTF
TGTGCCAGCAGCTTAGTTGGCCTTCCCAATAACTATGGCTACACCTTC
>TRBJ1-5|TRBV15|TRBD1
CATGRGSGNQPQHF
TGTGCCACAGGCAGGGGGTCAGGGAATCAGCCCCAGCATTTT
>TRBJ2-5|TRBV11-2|.
CASSLDPPGTQYF
TGTGCCAGCAGCTTAGATCCCCCCGGGACCCAGTACTTC
>TRBJ1-1|TRBV10-2|.
CASKNRPNTEAFF
TGCGCCAGCAAAAACAGGCCTAACACTGAAGCTTTCTTT
>TRBJ1-5|TRBV19|.
CASSRQSNQPQHF
TGTGCCAGTAGCCGACAAAGCAATCAGCCCCAGCATTTT
>TRBJ1-1|TRBV5-1|.
CASTNRDTEAFF
TGCGCCAGCACCAACAGGGACACTGAAGCTTTCTTT
>TRBJ1-1|TRBV19|TRBD1
CASSIRGGDSPRNTEAFF
TGTGCCAGTAGTATCAGAGGGGGCGATTCCCCCCGAAACACTGAAGCTTTCTTT
>TRBJ1-4|TRBV20-1|TRBD1
CSASQGGTNEKLFF
TGCAGTGCTAGTCAGGGGGGAACTAATGAAAAACTGTTTTTT
>TRBJ1-2|TRBV7-2|.
CASSSRGGVYGYGYTF
TGTGCCAGCAGCTCTCGGGGGGGGGTGTATGGCTATGGCTACACCTTC
>TRBJ2-4|TRBV14|TRBD2
CASSQGIGRSENIQYF
TGTGCCAGCAGCCAAGGCATCGGGAGGTCTGAAAACATTCAGTACTTC
>TRBJ2-5|TRBV6-5|TRBD2
CASSYSPGGAQETQYF
TGTGCCAGCAGTTACTCCCCGGGGGGGGCGCAGGAGACCCAGTACTTC
>TRBJ1-1|TRBV28|TRBD1
CASSGQGVFTEAFF
TGTGCCAGCAGCGGACAGGGAGTTTTCACTGAAGCTTTCTTT